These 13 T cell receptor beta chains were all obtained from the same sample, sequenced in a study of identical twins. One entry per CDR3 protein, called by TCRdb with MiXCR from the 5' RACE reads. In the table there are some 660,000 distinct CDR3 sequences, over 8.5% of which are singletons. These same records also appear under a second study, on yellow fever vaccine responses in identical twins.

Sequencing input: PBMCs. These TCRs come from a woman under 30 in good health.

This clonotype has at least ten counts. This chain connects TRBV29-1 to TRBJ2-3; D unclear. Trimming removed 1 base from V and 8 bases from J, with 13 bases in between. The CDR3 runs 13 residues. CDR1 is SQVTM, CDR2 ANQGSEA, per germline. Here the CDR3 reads CSVEVRAAGTQYF. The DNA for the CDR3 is TGCAGCGTTGAAGTTAGGGCAGCCGGTACGCAGTATTTT.

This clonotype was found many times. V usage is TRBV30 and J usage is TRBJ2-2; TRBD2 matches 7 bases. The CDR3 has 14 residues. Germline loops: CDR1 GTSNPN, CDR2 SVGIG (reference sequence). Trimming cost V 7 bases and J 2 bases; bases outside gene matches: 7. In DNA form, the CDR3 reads TGTGCCTTTACCGGGACTATCAACACCGGGGAGCTGTTTTTT. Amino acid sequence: CAFTGTINTGELFF.

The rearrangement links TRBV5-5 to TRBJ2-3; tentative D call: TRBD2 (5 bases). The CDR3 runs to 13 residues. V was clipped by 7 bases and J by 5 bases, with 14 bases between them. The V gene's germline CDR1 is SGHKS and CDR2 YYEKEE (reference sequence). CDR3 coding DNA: TGTGCCAGCCCCCGAGGGATTGGAGATACGCAGTATTTT. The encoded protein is CASPRGIGDTQYF.

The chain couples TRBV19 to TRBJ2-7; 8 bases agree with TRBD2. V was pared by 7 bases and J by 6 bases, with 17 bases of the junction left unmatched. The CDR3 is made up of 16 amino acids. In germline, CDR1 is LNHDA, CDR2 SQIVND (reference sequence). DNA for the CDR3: TGTGCCAGTACCCCAGGAGGCGGACTAGCCGCCCGCGAGCAGTACTTC. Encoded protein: CASTPGGGLAAREQYF.

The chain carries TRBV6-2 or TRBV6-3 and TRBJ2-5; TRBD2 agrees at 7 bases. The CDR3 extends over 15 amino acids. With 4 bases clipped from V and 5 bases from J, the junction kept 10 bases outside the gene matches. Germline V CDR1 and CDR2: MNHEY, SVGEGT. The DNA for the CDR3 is TGTGCCAGCAGTTCTGGTGAGCGGGACGGTGAGACCCAGTACTTC. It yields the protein CASSSGERDGETQYF.

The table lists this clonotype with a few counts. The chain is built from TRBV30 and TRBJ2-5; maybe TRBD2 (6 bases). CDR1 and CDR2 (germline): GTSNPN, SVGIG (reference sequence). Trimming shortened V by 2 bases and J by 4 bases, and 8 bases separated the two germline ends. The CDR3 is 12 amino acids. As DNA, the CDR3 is TGTGCCTGGAGTAACGGGGGAGAGACCCAGTACTTC. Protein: CAWSNGGETQYF.

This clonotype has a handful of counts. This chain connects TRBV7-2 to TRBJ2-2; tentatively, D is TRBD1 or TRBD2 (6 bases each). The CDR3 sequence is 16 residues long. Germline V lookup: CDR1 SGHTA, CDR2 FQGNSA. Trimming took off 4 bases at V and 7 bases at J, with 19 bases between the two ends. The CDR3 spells CASSSLGGLINGELFF. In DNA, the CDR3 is TGTGCCAGCAGCTCATTAGGGGGGCTTATCAACGGGGAGCTGTTTTTT. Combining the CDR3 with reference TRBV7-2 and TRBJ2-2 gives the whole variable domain GAGVSQSPSNKVTEKGKDVELRCDPISGHTALYWYRQSLGQGLEFLIYFQGNSAPDKSGLPSDRFSAERTGGSVSTLTIQRTQQEDSAVYLCASSSLGGLINGELFFGEGSRLTVL.

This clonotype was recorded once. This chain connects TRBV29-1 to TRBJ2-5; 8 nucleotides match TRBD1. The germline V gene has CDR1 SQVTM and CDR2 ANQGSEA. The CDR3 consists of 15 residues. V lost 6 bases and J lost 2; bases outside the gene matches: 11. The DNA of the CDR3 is TGCAGCGTCCCCCCTGGGGACAGGAATCAAGAGACCCAGTACTTC. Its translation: CSVPPGDRNQETQYF.

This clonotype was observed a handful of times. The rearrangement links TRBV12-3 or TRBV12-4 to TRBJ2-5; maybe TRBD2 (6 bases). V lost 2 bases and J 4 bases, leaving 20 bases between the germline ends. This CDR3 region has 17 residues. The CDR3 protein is CASSLLRLARVGETQYF. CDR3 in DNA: TGTGCCAGCAGTTTACTCCGGCTAGCGAGGGTAGGAGAGACCCAGTACTTC.

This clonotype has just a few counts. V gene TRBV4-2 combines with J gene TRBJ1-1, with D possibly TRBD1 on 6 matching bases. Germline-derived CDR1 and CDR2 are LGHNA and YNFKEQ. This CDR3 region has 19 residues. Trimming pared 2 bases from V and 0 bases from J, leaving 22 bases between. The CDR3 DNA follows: TGTGCCAGCAGCCAATCATTCCCCTGGACAGATAAAATGAACACTGAAGCTTTCTTT. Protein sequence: CASSQSFPWTDKMNTEAFF.

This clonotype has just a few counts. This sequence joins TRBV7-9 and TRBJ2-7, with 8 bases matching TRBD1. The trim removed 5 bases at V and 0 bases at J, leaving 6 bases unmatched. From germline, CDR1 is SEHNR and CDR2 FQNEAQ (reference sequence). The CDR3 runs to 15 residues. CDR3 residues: CASSPWTGYSYEQYF. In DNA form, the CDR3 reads TGTGCCAGCAGCCCCTGGACAGGGTACTCCTACGAGCAGTACTTC. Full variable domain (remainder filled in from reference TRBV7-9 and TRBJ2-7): DTGVSQNPRHKITKRGQNVTFRCDPISEHNRLYWYRQTLGQGPEFLTYFQNEAQLEKSRLLSDRFSAERPKGSFSTLEIQRTEQGDSAMYLCASSPWTGYSYEQYFGPGTRLTVT.

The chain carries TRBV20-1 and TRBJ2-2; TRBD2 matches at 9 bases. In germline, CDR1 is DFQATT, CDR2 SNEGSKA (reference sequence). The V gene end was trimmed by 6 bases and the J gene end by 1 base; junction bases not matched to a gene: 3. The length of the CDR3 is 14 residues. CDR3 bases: TGCAGTGCCCGGACTAGCGAGAACACCGGGGAGCTGTTTTTT. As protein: CSARTSENTGELFF.

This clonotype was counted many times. CDR3 DNA sequence: TGTGCCAGCAGTCCCGCCGACACTCAAGAGACCCAGTACTTC. It translates to CASSPADTQETQYF. The chain recombines TRBV12-3 or TRBV12-4 with TRBJ2-5; D remains unclear. V was cut by 5 bases and J by 2 bases, with 12 bases left in between. This CDR3 is built from 14 residues.